The 32 T cell receptor beta chains given below trace back to one sample, sequenced in a study of blood T cell repertoires in COVID-19. Some clones are missing from TCRdb's copy, which holds only in-frame ones; the method was immunoSEQ multiplex PCR. The sample holds about 120,000 clones, approximately 71% seen once. Sequenced material: peripheral blood. These receptors all come from a human donor in a cohort sampled during active COVID-19.

This clone was seen once. This rearrangement joins TRBV11-3 to TRBJ2-1; 7 bases match TRBD2. The length of the CDR3 is 16 residues. CDR1 SGHNT and CDR2 YENEEA come from the germline V gene. The ends lost 3 bases at V and 2 bases at J; junction bases unmatched: 7. The CDR3 region has the DNA TGTGCCAGCAGCTTCCTTGGGGGGGGAACCTACAATGAGCAGTTCTTC. Translating gives CASSFLGGGTYNEQFF.

This chain uses TRBV25-1 with TRBJ1-6, with 7 bases fitting TRBD1. Germline loops: CDR1 MGHDK, CDR2 SYGVNS. V lost 3 bases and J lost 6; bases outside the gene matches: 8. The CDR3 contains 16 residues. The CDR3: CASSDRRGYSNSPLHF. DNA of the CDR3: TGTGCCAGCAGTGATCGCAGGGGGTATAGTAATTCACCCCTCCACTTT.

This clone was detected a few times. The J gene is TRBJ2-1, the V gene TRBV2; TRBD2 aligns across 11 bases. The CDR3 is 17 residues long. The V gene end was trimmed by 6 bases and the J gene end by 6 bases; junction bases not matched to a gene: 13. CDR1 SNHLY and CDR2 FYNNEI come from the germline V gene. CDR3 in DNA: TGTGCCAGCAGACGGGGGACTAGCGGAGTCCTGGGCAATGAGCAGTTCTTC. It codes for CASRRGTSGVLGNEQFF.

The chain employs TRBV7-8 and TRBJ2-7; 7 bases fit TRBD1. This CDR3 region has 15 residues. Germline loops: CDR1 SGHVS, CDR2 FQNEAQ. The V segment lost 5 bases and the J segment 5 bases; nucleotides outside the gene matches: 12. DNA of the CDR3: TGTGCCAGCAGCCGGAACAGGGGCCCCTCGGACGAGCAGTACTTC. This translates into CASSRNRGPSDEQYF.

The V and J genes are TRBV19 and TRBJ2-7, with 8 bases aligning to TRBD1. V trimming: 5 bases; J trimming: 4 bases; junction bases outside the gene matches: 7. Germline CDR1 reads LNHDA; CDR2 reads SQIVND (reference sequence). The CDR3 length is 14 residues. CDR3 DNA: TGTGCCAGTAGTGGCGGCAGGGGGCTTTACGAGCAGTACTTC. This encodes CASSGGRGLYEQYF.

V is TRBV6-5 and J is TRBJ1-6, with 10 bases aligning to TRBD1. The ends lost 6 bases at V and 15 bases at J; junction bases unmatched: 8. Per the germline V gene, CDR1 is MNHEY and CDR2 is SVGAGI. The CDR3 consists of 13 residues. DNA for the CDR3: TGTGCCAGCAGCAGGGACAGGGGATGGCTCCTCCACTTT. Protein product: CASSRDRGWLLHF.

This clone has a single count. The chain employs TRBV13 and TRBJ1-3; 10 bases agree with TRBD1. This CDR3 is 18 amino acids long. Germline loops: CDR1 PRHDT, CDR2 FYEKMQ (reference sequence). Losses at the gene ends were 6 bases for V and 4 bases for J; bases not matched to a gene: 15. The DNA of the CDR3 is TGTGCCAGCAGTTGGACTCCTGGGACAGGGGTTATCGGAAACACCATATATTTT. Translated: CASSWTPGTGVIGNTIYF. The whole variable domain, filled in from reference TRBV13 and TRBJ1-3, reads AAGVIQSPRHLIKEKRETATLKCYPIPRHDTVYWYQQGPGQDPQFLISFYEKMQSDKGSIPDRFSAQQFSDYHSELNMSSLELGDSALYFCASSWTPGTGVIGNTIYFGEGSWLTVV.

V and J are TRBV18 and TRBJ1-2; the match to TRBD1 covers 7 bases. This CDR3 has 13 amino acids. With V trimmed by 3 bases and J by 5 bases, 3 bases remained unmatched. CDR1 and CDR2 from the germline V gene are KGHSH and LQKENI. CDR3: CASSPPGQYGYTF. CDR3 bases: TGTGCCAGCTCACCTCCGGGACAGTATGGCTACACCTTC.

The chain recombines TRBV5-1 with TRBJ2-2; D might be TRBD1 (6 bases). This CDR3 region has 15 residues. Germline CDR1 reads SGHRS; CDR2 reads YFSETQ. Between the trimmed V and J ends, which lost 4 bases and 2 bases, there was a span of 12 bases. The CDR3 here is CASSREGGNTGELFF. The CDR3 coding sequence is TGCGCCAGCAGCCGAGAAGGGGGTAACACCGGGGAGCTGTTTTTT.

This chain links TRBV15 with TRBJ2-3, with 10 nucleotides matching TRBD2. The CDR3 totals 16 residues. Unmatched junction bases numbered 11, after V lost 7 bases and J lost 4 bases. The germline CDR1 and CDR2 sequences are LNHNV and YYDKDF (reference sequence). The chain's CDR3 is CATNLRGTSAPDTQYF. The CDR3 DNA sequence: TGTGCCACCAACCTGCGGGGGACTAGCGCCCCAGATACGCAGTATTTT. The full variable domain, rest sourced from reference TRBV15 and TRBJ2-3, is DAMVIQNPRYQVTQFGKPVTLSCSQTLNHNVMYWYQQKSSQAPKLLFHYYDKDFNNEADTPDNFQSRRPNTSFCFLDIRSPGLGDTAMYLCATNLRGTSAPDTQYFGPGTRLTVL.

This sequence joins TRBV6-5 and TRBJ1-1; 8 nucleotides line up with TRBD1. Germline V gene lookup returns CDR1 MNHEY and CDR2 SVGAGI. Trimming took 6 bases from V and 5 from J; bases not matched to a gene: 5. The CDR3 loop spans 13 amino acids. Written as DNA, the CDR3 is TGTGCCAGCAGGGGGGGACAGGCGACTGAAGCTTTCTTT. Translating it yields CASRGGQATEAFF.

The chain couples TRBV24-1 to TRBJ2-7; D perhaps matches TRBD2 (6 bases). V dropped 7 bases and J dropped 4 bases, with 10 bases sitting between them. Germline values: CDR1 KGHDR, CDR2 SFDVKD. The CDR3 has 12 residues. Here the CDR3 DNA reads TGTGCCACCAGGACGGAGGGGTACGAGCAGTACTTC. Protein product: CATRTEGYEQYF.

This clone has a handful of counts. The rearrangement joins TRBV28 to TRBJ2-7; possibly TRBD1 for D (6 bases). The V gene lost 8 bases and the J gene lost 2 bases, with 13 bases spanning the gap. The CDR3 has 13 amino acids. CDR1 is MDHEN and CDR2 is SYDVKM in the germline V gene. The CDR3 reads CASLRDTPYEQYF. CDR3 nucleotides: TGTGCCAGCCTTCGGGACACCCCCTACGAGCAGTACTTC. The complete variable domain, with remaining parts taken from reference TRBV28 and TRBJ2-7, reads DVKVTQSSRYLVKRTGEKVFLECVQDMDHENMFWYRQDPGLGLRLIYFSYDVKMKEKGDIPEGYSVSREKKERFSLILESASTNQTSMYLCASLRDTPYEQYFGPGTRLTVT.

This rearrangement joins TRBV4-1 to TRBJ1-4; the match to TRBD1 covers 7 bases. The CDR3 extends over 16 amino acids. Germline assignment: CDR1 MGHRA and CDR2 YSYEKL. V lost 4 bases to trimming and J lost 10 bases; unmatched junction nucleotides: 15. CDR3 amino acids: CASSPHTGQKAGKLFF. The CDR3 DNA sequence: TGCGCCAGCAGCCCACACACGGGACAGAAGGCCGGAAAACTGTTTTTT.

The chain combines TRBV9 with TRBJ1-1, with D possibly being TRBD1 (5 bases). The CDR3 contains 15 residues. Per germline, CDR1 SGDLS and CDR2 YYNGEE. Between the trimmed V and J ends, which lost 0 bases and 0 bases, there was a span of 9 bases. In DNA, the CDR3 is TGTGCCAGCAGCGTAGGCGGGACGGTGAACACTGAAGCTTTCTTT. Residues: CASSVGGTVNTEAFF.

The chain uses TRBV5-6 and TRBJ1-1; D might be TRBD1 (6 bases). V gave up 2 bases and J gave up 4 bases, with 9 bases separating them. CDR1 SGHDT and CDR2 YYEEEE come from the germline V gene. The length of the CDR3 is 13 residues. CDR3 in amino acids: CASSLQGFTEAFF. CDR3 coding DNA: TGTGCCAGCAGCTTACAGGGTTTCACTGAAGCTTTCTTT.

This clone was found many times. The chain links TRBV7-2 to TRBJ2-1; tentatively, D is TRBD2 (5 bases). CDR3 size: 17 residues. V was cut by 1 base and J by 3 bases, with 16 bases left in between. Germline V gene lookup returns CDR1 SGHTA and CDR2 FQGNSA. The CDR3 DNA reads as TGTGCCAGCAGCTTAGGGCCATCAGCGGTCGTCTACAATGAGCAGTTCTTC. The encoded protein is CASSLGPSAVVYNEQFF.

The CDR3 region is CASSDIAGSTDTQYF. The CDR3 nucleotides are TGTGCCAGCAGCGATATAGCGGGGAGCACAGATACGCAGTATTTT. The chain employs TRBV2 and TRBJ2-3; 8 positions agree with TRBD2. The CDR3 runs to 15 residues. CDR1 is SNHLY and CDR2 is FYNNEI in the germline V gene. The J segment lost 0 bases and the V segment lost 6 bases, leaving 5 bases of the junction unmatched.

J is TRBJ2-5 and V is TRBV19; 8 nucleotides match TRBD2. Germline lookup yields CDR1 LNHDA and CDR2 SQIVND (reference sequence). The ends lost 4 bases at V and 0 bases at J; junction bases unmatched: 4. The CDR3 extends over 15 amino acids. CDR3 residues: CASSRLASYQETQYF. Written as DNA, the CDR3 is TGTGCCAGTAGTAGACTAGCGAGCTACCAAGAGACCCAGTACTTC.

The chain has TRBV29-1 and TRBJ2-5; tentative D call: TRBD2 (6 bases). V lost 7 bases and J 4 bases, leaving 19 bases between the germline ends. There are 14 residues in the CDR3. CDR1 SQVTM and CDR2 ANQGSEA come from the germline V gene. This CDR3 reads CSGRDSHLIETQYF. The DNA for the CDR3 is TGCAGCGGGAGGGACTCCCACCTCATAGAGACCCAGTACTTC.

The rearrangement links TRBV5-1 to TRBJ1-4; perhaps TRBD1 as D (6 bases). The CDR3 extends over 15 amino acids. Per germline, CDR1 SGHRS and CDR2 YFSETQ. Trimming shortened V by 4 bases and J by 7 bases, and 17 bases separated the two germline ends. CDR3 sequence reads: CASSRSQGRVEKLFF. The CDR3 bases are TGCGCCAGCAGCCGCTCCCAGGGGAGGGTTGAAAAACTGTTTTTT.

The chain joins TRBV19 to TRBJ1-2; maybe TRBD1 (5 bases). V lost 11 bases and J 7 bases, leaving 17 bases between the germline ends. The length of the CDR3 is 12 residues. CDR1 LNHDA and CDR2 SQIVND come from the germline V gene (reference sequence). CDR3 nucleotide sequence: TGTGCCTCCTCCAGGGATTATGGTGGCTACACCTTC. The encoded protein is CASSRDYGGYTF.

The J gene is TRBJ1-1, the V gene TRBV27; maybe TRBD1 (6 bases). Deletions cut 2 bases from V and 2 bases from J, with 12 bases between. CDR3 size: 15 residues. Germline V gives CDR1 MNHEY, CDR2 SMNVEV (reference sequence). In DNA, the CDR3 is TGTGCCAGCAGTTTAGGACAGTATCCAAACACTGAAGCTTTCTTT. Residues: CASSLGQYPNTEAFF.

The rearrangement joins TRBV10-3 to TRBJ2-7, with D hard to call. Between the trimmed V and J ends, which lost 8 bases and 3 bases, there was a span of 8 bases. CDR1 and CDR2 from the germline V gene are ENHRY and SYGVKD. The CDR3 has 11 residues. CDR3 nucleotides: TGTGCCATCGCGACGGGCTACGAGCAGTACTTC. This translates into CAIATGYEQYF.

This sequence joins TRBV4-2 and TRBJ2-3; 10 bases map to TRBD2. Unmatched junction bases numbered 8, after V lost 1 base and J lost 4 bases. The CDR3 runs to 17 residues. Germline CDR1 LGHNA, CDR2 YNFKEQ. CDR3 bases: TGTGCCAGCAGCCAAGGTCCCCAGCGGGGGGGCGCAGATACGCAGTATTTT. It specifies CASSQGPQRGGADTQYF.

The chain joins TRBV5-4 to TRBJ1-2; 8 bases match TRBD1. The CDR3 runs 13 residues. Germline-derived CDR1 and CDR2 are SGHNT and YYREEE (reference sequence). Trimming took 5 bases from V and 3 from J; bases not matched to a gene: 3. CDR3 nucleotides: TGTGCCAGCAGTAAGGACAGGGACTATGGCTACACCTTC. This encodes CASSKDRDYGYTF.

In nucleotides, the CDR3 is TGTGCCAGCACAAGAGCTACAGGGTCGGCGATTCAGCCCCAGCATTTT. Encoded protein: CASTRATGSAIQPQHF. The chain joins TRBV28 to TRBJ1-5; D may be TRBD1 (6 bases). The germline gives CDR1 MDHEN, CDR2 SYDVKM. This CDR3 has 16 amino acids. Trimming cost V 7 bases and J 6 bases, with 22 bases left between them.

The gene calls are TRBV7-3 and TRBJ2-3; D remains ambiguous. Trimming cost V 5 bases and J 1 base, with 10 bases left between them. The V gene's germline CDR1 is SGHTA and CDR2 FQGTGA. The CDR3 length is 14 residues. CDR3 in amino acids: CASSRSSRTDTQYF. DNA of the CDR3: TGTGCCAGCAGCCGGTCCTCCCGCACAGATACGCAGTATTTT.

In this sample, this clone turned up a few times. The V gene is TRBV4-1, the J gene TRBJ1-6; 10 positions agree with TRBD1. This CDR3 has 15 residues. The V gene's germline CDR1 is MGHRA and CDR2 YSYEKL. V gave up 0 bases and J gave up 15 bases; unmatched junction bases: 8. In DNA, the CDR3 is TGCGCCAGCAGCCAAGATCAAATGGGACAGGGGCTCCTCCACTTT. It codes for CASSQDQMGQGLLHF.

This clone was detected once. The V gene is TRBV5-1, the J gene TRBJ2-7; D is undetermined. The CDR3 totals 13 residues. Germline CDR1 is SGHRS and CDR2 is YFSETQ. V was pared by 0 bases and J by 5 bases, with 9 bases between. CDR3 protein: CASSLGKPDEQYF. The DNA for the CDR3 is TGCGCCAGCAGCTTGGGAAAGCCGGACGAGCAGTACTTC.

V and J are TRBV28 and TRBJ1-4, with D perhaps matching TRBD1 (6 bases). V lost 6 bases to trimming and J lost 8 bases, with 16 bases between them. This CDR3 is 14 amino acids long. Per the germline V gene, CDR1 is MDHEN and CDR2 is SYDVKM. CDR3 loop: CASSRARGWEKLFF. In nucleotides, the CDR3 is TGTGCCAGCAGCCGAGCCAGGGGATGGGAAAAACTGTTTTTT.

The chain employs TRBV28 and TRBJ2-7; 9 positions agree with TRBD1. The trim removed 3 bases at V and 6 bases at J, leaving 6 bases unmatched. CDR1 is MDHEN, CDR2 SYDVKM, per germline. The CDR3 is 14 residues long. The CDR3 bases are TGTGCCAGCAGTTTTTGGGGACAGGGCATCGAGCAGTACTTC. Protein product: CASSFWGQGIEQYF.